The clone carrying this T cell receptor (beta chain) was recorded many times. The antigen remains undetermined. Germline-derived CDR1 and CDR2 are MDHEN and SYDVKM. This CDR3 contains 16 residues. Unmatched junction bases numbered 11, after V lost 5 bases and J lost 8 bases. Making TCR cDNA involved 5'RACE template switching, which added UMIs and a universal primer site. TCRdb fed the 5' RACE reads into MiXCR, producing one record per CDR3 protein. The table lists over 150,000 distinct CDR3 sequences, approximately 6.2% of them singletons. This entry is derived from a study of T cells after yellow fever vaccination. About the research overall: The SMART-Seq v4 Ultra Low Input method served to prepare the low-cell-number fractions. The study, taken as a whole, reports: Post-booster reappearance was seen for most primary-vaccination clones (96% CD4, around 90% CD8). Any FACS-sorted repertoire could hold abundant clonotypes that contaminate it from the bulk population.

The sequenced sample was CD4+ T cells sorted from PBMCs, obtained on the day of the first yellow fever vaccination. This receptor was taken from a man between 18 and 35 years old who received the YFV17D yellow fever vaccine. This sequence joins TRBV28 and TRBJ2-1, with 11 bases fitting TRBD2. CDR3: CASSPPPSGGTHEQFF. CDR3 coding DNA: TGTGCCAGCAGTCCCCCCCCTAGCGGGGGGACCCATGAGCAGTTCTTC.